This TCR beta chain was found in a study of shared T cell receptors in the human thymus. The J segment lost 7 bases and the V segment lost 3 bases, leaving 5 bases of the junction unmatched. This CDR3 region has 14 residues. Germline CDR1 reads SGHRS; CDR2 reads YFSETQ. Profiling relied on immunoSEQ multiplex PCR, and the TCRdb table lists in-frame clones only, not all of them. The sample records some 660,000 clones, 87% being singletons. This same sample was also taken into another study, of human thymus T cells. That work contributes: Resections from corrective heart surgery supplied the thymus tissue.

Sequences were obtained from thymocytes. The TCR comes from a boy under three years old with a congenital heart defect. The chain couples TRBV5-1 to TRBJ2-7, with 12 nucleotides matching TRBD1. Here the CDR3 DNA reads TGCGCCAGCAGCTCGGGACAGGGGGCGTTTGAGCAGTACTTC. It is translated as CASSSGQGAFEQYF.